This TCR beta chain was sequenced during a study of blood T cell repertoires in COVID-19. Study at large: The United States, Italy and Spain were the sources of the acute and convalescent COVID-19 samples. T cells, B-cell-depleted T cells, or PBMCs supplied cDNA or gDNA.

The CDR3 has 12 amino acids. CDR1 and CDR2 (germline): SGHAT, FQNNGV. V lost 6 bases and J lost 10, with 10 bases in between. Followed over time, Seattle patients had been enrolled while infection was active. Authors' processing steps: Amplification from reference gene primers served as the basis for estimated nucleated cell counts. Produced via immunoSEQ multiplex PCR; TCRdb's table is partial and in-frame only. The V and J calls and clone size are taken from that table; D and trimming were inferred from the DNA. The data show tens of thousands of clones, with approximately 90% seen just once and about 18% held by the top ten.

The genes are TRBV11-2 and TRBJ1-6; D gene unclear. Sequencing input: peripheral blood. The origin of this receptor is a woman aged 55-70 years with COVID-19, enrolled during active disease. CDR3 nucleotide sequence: TGTGCCAGCAGGGAGGTGGGATCACCCCTCCACTTT. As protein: CASREVGSPLHF.